The text below deals with one T cell receptor (beta chain). Germline V gene data show CDR1 as MNHNY and CDR2 as SVGAGI (reference sequence). The CDR3 extends over 12 amino acids. The ends were cut back, 6 bases at V and 8 bases at J, with 13 bases in the middle. These data belong to a study of T cells after somatic rescue of genetic block. The table came from immunoSEQ multiplex PCR; TCRdb's copy has only in-frame clones and leaves some out. The repertoire holds 110,000 or so clones, around 90% seen once, with around 1.5% in the top ten. This clonotype was obtained from a woman under 30. The rearrangement joins TRBV6-6 to TRBJ1-2, with D possibly TRBD1 on 6 matching bases. Sequenced input: peripheral blood mononuclear cells (PBMCs). CDR3 sequence reads: CASSRGRDGYTF. CDR3 DNA sequence: TGTGCCAGCAGCAGGGGACGGGACGGCTACACCTTC.